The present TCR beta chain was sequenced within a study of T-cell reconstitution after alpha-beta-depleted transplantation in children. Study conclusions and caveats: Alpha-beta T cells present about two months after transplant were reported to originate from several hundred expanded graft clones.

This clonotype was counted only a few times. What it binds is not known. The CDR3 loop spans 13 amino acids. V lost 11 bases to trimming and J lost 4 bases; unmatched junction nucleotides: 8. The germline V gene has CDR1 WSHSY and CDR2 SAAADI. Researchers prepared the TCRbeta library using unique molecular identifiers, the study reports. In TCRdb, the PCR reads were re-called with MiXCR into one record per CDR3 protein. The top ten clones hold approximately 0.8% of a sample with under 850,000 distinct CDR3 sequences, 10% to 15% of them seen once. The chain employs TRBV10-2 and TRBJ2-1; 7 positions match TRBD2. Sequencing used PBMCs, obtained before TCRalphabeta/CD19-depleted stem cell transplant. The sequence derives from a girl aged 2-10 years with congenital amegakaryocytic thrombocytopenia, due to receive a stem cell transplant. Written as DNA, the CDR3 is TGCGCCGGCTCGGGACTACCTTACAATGAGCAGTTCTTC. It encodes CAGSGLPYNEQFF.